This T cell receptor beta chain was sequenced for a study of regulatory T cells in long-lasting Graves disease. Study outcomes and limitations: Graves' patients with persistent disease showed TCR diversity lower than patients newly diagnosed. Among persistent patients, a larger number of public clonotypes were shared (about 3,000) than among newly diagnosed patients (around 980).

According to the study, TCR beta libraries were built with iRepertoire HTBI primers and CDR3-region Arm-PCR. TCRdb processed the multiplex PCR reads anew with MiXCR; each CDR3 protein has one entry. The sample holds approximately 470,000 distinct CDR3 sequences, about a sixth seen once. Comment on this clonotype: Its target is not known.

Time point reported: newly diagnosed GD, antithyroid drugs for less than 3 months. PBMCs provided the RNA from which the TCR library was made. The same specimen was also included in a second study, on T cells in Graves' hyperthyroidism and ophthalmopathy. That paper adds: Primed by the HTBI set, a first-round RT-PCR was run on the TCR CDR3. Blood held most thyroid clonotypes expanded above 0.001 frequency.

Sequencing was performed on peripheral blood mononuclear cells (PBMCs), taken at new diagnosis, from a patient treated with antithyroid drugs. The sequence derives from a middle-aged man with Graves disease.

This CDR3 is CASSPDGLIDNEQFF. CDR3 DNA: TGTGCCAGCAGCCCCGACGGACTGATAGACAATGAGCAGTTCTTC. The gene calls are TRBV6-1 and TRBJ2-1; a weak D match, TRBD2 (5 bases). This CDR3 comprises 15 residues. CDR1 is MNHNS, CDR2 SASEGT, per germline. V was trimmed by 6 bases and J by 5 bases, leaving 17 bases between them.